A selection of T cell receptor beta chains follows, all from one sample in a study of CD8 T cells in Susac syndrome. TCRdb redid the calling of the immunoSEQ multiplex PCR reads with MiXCR, one entry per CDR3 protein. The sample has about 140,000 distinct CDR3 sequences, 85% to 95% seen once. The specimen was CD4+ T cells from PBMCs. The receptors come from a human donor with Susac syndrome. Each CDR3 is given with its conserved first and last residue. D genes are given only for firm matches. Clone size is not always given. Where it is, it says once, few, many or a class for expanded clones.

J gene,clone size,V gene,D gene,CDR3 length,CDR3 DNA,CDR3 protein
TRBJ1-6,NA,TRBV30,NA,15,TGTGCCTGGAGTGTACAGGCCGTCGAGAATTCACCCCTCCACTTT,CAWSVQAVENSPLHF
TRBJ2-1,NA,TRBV14,NA,13,TGTGCCAGCAGCCAAGATAAGGGGGTAGTGCAGTTCTTC,CASSQDKGVVQFF
TRBJ2-1,NA,TRBV5-6,TRBD2,16,TGTGCCAGCAGCATGAGGGTAGCGGGGGGGCCGGGGGAGCAGTTCTTC,CASSMRVAGGPGEQFF
TRBJ2-7,NA,TRBV20-1,NA,15,TGCAGTGCTAGGGGGTGGCCTGGGATCCAGGACGAGCAGTACTTC,CSARGWPGIQDEQYF
TRBJ1-1,NA,TRBV9,NA,17,TGTGCCAGCAGCGTAGGGGTCAGCCAACCTAAGAACACTGAAGCTTTCTTT,CASSVGVSQPKNTEAFF
TRBJ1-3,NA,TRBV6-5,NA,14,TGTGCCAGCGCCACAGATTACTCTGGAAACACCATATATTTT,CASATDYSGNTIYF
TRBJ1-2,once,TRBV4-2,TRBD1,18,TGTGCCAGCAGCCAAGAAGCGGACAGGGGCGATCTCAACTATGGCTACACCTTC,CASSQEADRGDLNYGYTF
TRBJ2-3,NA,TRBV12-3/TRBV12-4,NA,15,TGTGCCAGCGCCCTGGGCAGGGGGGACACAGATACGCAGTATTTT,CASALGRGDTDTQYF
TRBJ2-5,NA,TRBV4-1,NA,15,TGCGCCAGCAGCCAAGTCTCTACCAGTCAAGAGACCCAGTACTTC,CASSQVSTSQETQYF
TRBJ2-7,NA,TRBV30,NA,11,TGTGCCTGGAGGGGGACATACGAGCAGTACTTC,CAWRGTYEQYF
TRBJ2-7,once,TRBV7-9,NA,14,TGTGCCAGCAGCTTAGTTACAGGCTCCTACGAGCAGTACTTC,CASSLVTGSYEQYF
TRBJ1-2,once,TRBV30,NA,13,TGTGCCTGGAGTGTTCAGGGGCCCTATGGCTACACCTTC,CAWSVQGPYGYTF
TRBJ2-4,few,TRBV3-1,NA,16,TGTGCCAGCAGCCATGGCCTGAGTCTACAGCAAAACATTCAGTACTTC,CASSHGLSLQQNIQYF
TRBJ1-2,NA,TRBV20-1,TRBD1,15,TGCAGTGCTAGAGACAGGACAGGGAATGGGTTGGGCTACACCTTC,CSARDRTGNGLGYTF
TRBJ2-3,NA,TRBV6-2/TRBV6-3,NA,14,TGTGCCAGCAGTTACGAGACTAGTGCAGATACGCAGTATTTT,CASSYETSADTQYF
TRBJ1-6,NA,TRBV11-1,NA,15,TGTGCCAGCAGGTCAACCCGCAGGGCGGGTTCACCCCTCCACTTT,CASRSTRRAGSPLHF
TRBJ1-4,NA,TRBV20-1,NA,13,TGCAGTGCTTACCGGGGGGATAATGAAAAACTGTTTTTT,CSAYRGDNEKLFF
TRBJ1-1,NA,TRBV28,NA,13,TGTGCCAGCAGTTTAGAGGGGGGCAGGGAAGCTTTCTTT,CASSLEGGREAFF
TRBJ2-7,NA,TRBV6-5,TRBD1,13,TGTGCCAGCAGGACAGGGATTGCCTACGAGCAGTACTTC,CASRTGIAYEQYF
TRBJ2-5,NA,TRBV4-1,TRBD2,16,TGCGCCAGCAGCCAATCGGAGCGGGGCATCGCAGAGACCCAGTACTTC,CASSQSERGIAETQYF
TRBJ1-5,NA,TRBV28,NA,15,TGTGCCAGCAGTTTCTCTAGGGGGAGCAGTCAGCCCCAGCATTTT,CASSFSRGSSQPQHF
TRBJ1-1,NA,TRBV18,NA,15,TGTGCCAGCTTAAGGGGCAGGGCAGAGAACACTGAAGCTTTCTTT,CASLRGRAENTEAFF
TRBJ1-6,once,TRBV20-1,NA,16,TGCAGTGCTAGAGACTGGGCAGACCGTCCTGATTCACCCCTCCACTTT,CSARDWADRPDSPLHF
TRBJ1-5,NA,TRBV20-1,TRBD1,17,TGCAGTGCTAGAGCAAGGACAGGGACCTATAGCAATCAGCCCCAGCATTTT,CSARARTGTYSNQPQHF
TRBJ1-2,NA,TRBV6-5,NA,16,TGTGCCAGCAGTTACTCGGTTGCGTCAGCAAACTATGGCTACACCTTC,CASSYSVASANYGYTF
TRBJ1-1,NA,TRBV30,NA,12,TGTGCCTGGAGGCCTATCAACACTGAAGCTTTCTTT,CAWRPINTEAFF
TRBJ2-2,NA,TRBV6-4,NA,13,TGTGCCAGCAGTGACTCTGATCTCGGGGAGCTGTTTTTT,CASSDSDLGELFF
TRBJ2-7,NA,TRBV7-2,NA,12,TGTGCCAGCAGCTCTGATCCCTACGAGCAGTACTTC,CASSSDPYEQYF
TRBJ1-5,NA,TRBV7-2,NA,13,TGTGCCAGCAGCTTCCACCCATTAGAGCCCCAGCATTTT,CASSFHPLEPQHF
TRBJ2-3,NA,TRBV7-2,NA,17,TGTGCCAGCAGCTTAGCGATGTTCCTAGCGAGCACAGATACGCAGTATTTT,CASSLAMFLASTDTQYF
TRBJ2-4,NA,TRBV10-3,NA,16,TGTGCCATCAGTGAGAGGTTGGGGGAAGCCAAAAACATTCAGTACTTC,CAISERLGEAKNIQYF
TRBJ1-1,NA,TRBV2,NA,14,TGTGCCAGCAGTGTACAGTGGTTGAACACTGAAGCTTTCTTT,CASSVQWLNTEAFF
TRBJ2-1,NA,TRBV2,TRBD2,14,TGTGCCACTGCTGACGCGGGGGGGCCAAATGAGCAGTTCTTC,CATADAGGPNEQFF
TRBJ2-5,NA,TRBV18,NA,15,TGTGCCAGCTCACCAAACCACAGGGCGCAAGAGACCCAGTACTTC,CASSPNHRAQETQYF
TRBJ2-2,once,TRBV28,TRBD1,12,TGTGCCAGCAGTGACAGGGCCGGGGAGCTGTTTTTT,CASSDRAGELFF
TRBJ1-4,NA,TRBV6-5,NA,15,TGTGCCTCCATGGGCAGATTTACAACTAATGAAAAACTGTTTTTT,CASMGRFTTNEKLFF
TRBJ1-6,NA,TRBV30,NA,14,TGTGCCTGGAGTGTTGAGGAACTAAATTCACCCCTCCACTTT,CAWSVEELNSPLHF
TRBJ1-2,NA,TRBV29-1,TRBD1,15,TGCAGCGTTGAAGATCGCCCGACAGGGATCTATGGCTACACCTTC,CSVEDRPTGIYGYTF
TRBJ2-7,NA,TRBV5-1,TRBD2,16,TGCGCCAGCAGCTTGGCGGGTAGCGGGAGCTCCTACGAGCAGTACTTC,CASSLAGSGSSYEQYF
TRBJ1-1,NA,TRBV4-2,TRBD1,15,TGTGCCAGCAGCCCAGACACAGGGGGGAACACTGAAGCTTTCTTT,CASSPDTGGNTEAFF
TRBJ2-7,NA,TRBV11-3,TRBD2,15,TGTGCCAGCAGCTTAGGACTAGCGGGAACCTACGAGCAGTACTTC,CASSLGLAGTYEQYF
TRBJ1-2,few,TRBV7-3,NA,13,TGTGCCAGCAGCTTAACAGGGGGCTATGGCTACACCTTC,CASSLTGGYGYTF
TRBJ1-6,NA,TRBV16,TRBD1,15,TGTGCCAGCAGCCAATCCGGACAGGGTGATTCACCCCTCCACTTT,CASSQSGQGDSPLHF
TRBJ2-5,NA,TRBV30,NA,14,TGTGCCTGGAGTGTACGGACTCCCTGGGAGACCCAGTACTTC,CAWSVRTPWETQYF
TRBJ2-1,NA,TRBV28,TRBD2,17,TGTGCCAGCATGGGATTAGCGGGGGGGCCGTCCTACAATGAGCAGTTCTTC,CASMGLAGGPSYNEQFF
TRBJ2-2,NA,TRBV30,NA,14,TGTGCCTGGAGTTTCGACGTTAACACCGGGGAGCTGTTTTTT,CAWSFDVNTGELFF
TRBJ2-7,NA,TRBV20-1,NA,14,TGCAGTGCTAGGCCCACGAGTATCGCCTACGAGCAGTACTTC,CSARPTSIAYEQYF
TRBJ2-2,NA,TRBV7-3,NA,18,TGTGCCAGCAGCTTAACTGGTAGCGGTCGGGGCAGGGCCGGGGAGCTGTTTTTT,CASSLTGSGRGRAGELFF
TRBJ2-7,NA,TRBV6-6,TRBD1,14,TGTGCCAGCAGTGTCTCGGGACAGGGGGGAGAGCAGTACTTC,CASSVSGQGGEQYF
TRBJ2-7,NA,TRBV18,NA,14,TGTGCCAGCTCACCACAACAGGCGTCCTACGAGCAGTACTTC,CASSPQQASYEQYF
TRBJ1-5,NA,TRBV20-1,NA,15,TGCAGTGCTAGCGGCAGGGTAGGAGGCAATCAGCCCCAGCATTTT,CSASGRVGGNQPQHF
TRBJ2-4,once,TRBV7-9,NA,17,TGTGCCAGCAGCTTAGCAGCCTCCCTCGGGAGTTCAAACATTCAGTACTTC,CASSLAASLGSSNIQYF
TRBJ1-1,NA,TRBV20-1,NA,12,TGCAGTGCTCGGGTATTGCGGACTGAAGCTTTCTTT,CSARVLRTEAFF
TRBJ1-1,NA,TRBV28,NA,20,TGTGCCAGCACCCTAGGCCGAGCGGCAGCCCGAGGAGCTGATTTCACTGAAGCTTTCTTT,CASTLGRAAARGADFTEAFF
TRBJ2-1,NA,TRBV29-1,NA,16,TGCAGCGTTGAATCTATGTTGGGGGAGACTTACAATGAGCAGTTCTTC,CSVESMLGETYNEQFF
TRBJ2-7,NA,TRBV10-3,NA,13,TGTGCCATCAGTGAGGACAGGTACTACGAGCAGTACTTC,CAISEDRYYEQYF
TRBJ1-2,NA,TRBV15,NA,16,TGTGCCACCAGCAGAGATCTCGCGGGCTCTAACTATGGCTACACCTTC,CATSRDLAGSNYGYTF
TRBJ1-1,NA,TRBV3-1,NA,13,TGTGCCAGCAGCCAAATGGAGAACACTGAAGCTTTCTTT,CASSQMENTEAFF